This T cell receptor (beta chain) was sequenced for a study of T cell repertoires in ileal Crohn's disease. Study conclusions and caveats: The median delay to postoperative endoscopy was 5.5 to 8.5 months. Clonality above 26.8% at surgery always came with endoscopic recurrence. Active smokers at surgery had more clonal expansions than non-smokers.

Time point specified: neoterminal ileum biopsy at postoperative endoscopy, about 6 months after surgery. This CDR3 has 14 residues. V lost 6 bases and J lost 3; bases outside the gene matches: 5. Germline V lookup: CDR1 SQVTM, CDR2 ANQGSEA. Data came from immunoSEQ multiplex PCR; TCRdb stores just in-frame clones and leaves some out. The table lists almost 15,000 clones, around 72% of them singletons. With respect to this clone: The antigen is unknown.

The rearrangement joins TRBV29-1 to TRBJ2-3, with TRBD2 matching 11 bases. Sequencing was performed on ileal tissue. This TCR was sampled from an adult with Crohn's disease. Here the CDR3 reads CSVLTSGVTDTQYF. Here the CDR3 DNA reads TGCAGCGTCCTGACTAGCGGGGTTACAGATACGCAGTATTTT.